This entry lists 2 T cell receptor beta chains sequenced from one sample in a study of T cell responses to AZD1222 COVID-19 vaccine. Sequencing used immunoSEQ multiplex PCR; TCRdb keeps in-frame clones, though not all of them. The table has some 140,000 clones, roughly 90% seen once. The sample in question was peripheral blood, obtained on day 0 of AZD1222 vaccination. The receptors were gathered from an adult in good health.

V gene TRBV9 combines with J gene TRBJ1-1, with 9 bases fitting TRBD1. Per germline, CDR1 SGDLS and CDR2 YYNGEE. V was clipped by 4 bases and J by 5 bases; unmatched bases: 9. The CDR3 runs to 15 residues. Written as DNA, the CDR3 is TGTGCCAGCAGCTCCCGGACAGGGGAAGGGACTGAAGCTTTCTTT. It encodes CASSSRTGEGTEAFF.

The gene calls are TRBV7-2 and TRBJ1-6; the D gene is possibly TRBD1 (5 bases). Trimming took 4 bases from V and 3 from J, leaving 13 bases between them. CDR1 and CDR2 (germline): SGHTA, FQGNSA. There are 16 residues in the CDR3. In DNA, the CDR3 is TGTGCCAGCAGCTCCCGGGACCTTTACTATAATTCACCCCTCCACTTT. Translated, it gives CASSSRDLYYNSPLHF.